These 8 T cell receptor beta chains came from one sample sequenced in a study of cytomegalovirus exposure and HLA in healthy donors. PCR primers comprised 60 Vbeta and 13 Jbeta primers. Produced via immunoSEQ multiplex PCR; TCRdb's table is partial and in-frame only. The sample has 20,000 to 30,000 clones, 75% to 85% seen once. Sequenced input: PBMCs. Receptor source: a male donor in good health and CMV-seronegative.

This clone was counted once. CDR3 bases: TGTGCCAGCAGGCTCAGTGGGGGCCCTTCGCCGAACACTGAAGCTTTCTTT. Translating it yields CASRLSGGPSPNTEAFF. The V and J genes are TRBV7-8 and TRBJ1-1, with D possibly matching TRBD1 (6 bases). Trimming removed 6 bases at V and 1 base at J, with 21 bases between. The germline V gene encodes CDR1 SGHVS and CDR2 FQNEAQ. The CDR3 loop spans 17 amino acids.

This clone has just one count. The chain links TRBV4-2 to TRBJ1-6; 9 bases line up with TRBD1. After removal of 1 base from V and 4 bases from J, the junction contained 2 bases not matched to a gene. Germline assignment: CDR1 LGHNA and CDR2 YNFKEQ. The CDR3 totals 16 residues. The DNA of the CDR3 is TGTGCCAGCAGCCAAGTGGGGACAGGGTATAATTCACCCCTCCACTTT. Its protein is CASSQVGTGYNSPLHF.

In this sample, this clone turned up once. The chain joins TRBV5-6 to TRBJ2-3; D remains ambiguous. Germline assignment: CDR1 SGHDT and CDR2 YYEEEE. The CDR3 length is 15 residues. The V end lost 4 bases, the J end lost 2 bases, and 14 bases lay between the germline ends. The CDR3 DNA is TGTGCCAGCAGCAACGAAACTCTTTACACAGATACGCAGTATTTT. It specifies CASSNETLYTDTQYF.

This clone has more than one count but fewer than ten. CDR3 in amino acids: CASSPGTENGYTF. The CDR3 DNA sequence: TGTGCCAGCAGCCCTGGGACAGAAAATGGCTACACCTTC. The J gene is TRBJ1-2, the V gene TRBV7-9, with 7 nucleotides matching TRBD1. The CDR3 consists of 13 residues. Germline CDR1 reads SEHNR; CDR2 reads FQNEAQ (reference sequence). V lost 5 bases to trimming and J lost 6 bases; unmatched junction nucleotides: 6.

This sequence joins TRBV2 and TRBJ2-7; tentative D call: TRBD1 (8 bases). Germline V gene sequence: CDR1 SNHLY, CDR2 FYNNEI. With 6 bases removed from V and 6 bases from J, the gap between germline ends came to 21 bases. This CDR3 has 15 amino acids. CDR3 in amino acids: CASSPTWTGRGEQYF. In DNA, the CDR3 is TGTGCCAGCAGCCCAACGTGGACAGGGAGGGGCGAGCAGTACTTC.

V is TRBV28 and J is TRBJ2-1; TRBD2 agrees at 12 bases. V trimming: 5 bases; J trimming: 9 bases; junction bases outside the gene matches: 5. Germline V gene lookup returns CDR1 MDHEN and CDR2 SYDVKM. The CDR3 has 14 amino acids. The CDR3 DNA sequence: TGTGCCAGCAGTCTGACTAGCGGGAGAGGTGAGCAGTTCTTC. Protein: CASSLTSGRGEQFF.

The CDR3 coding sequence is TGTGCCAGCAGTCTAACCCGGGGCTCCTACGAGCAGTACTTC. It specifies CASSLTRGSYEQYF. The V gene is TRBV27, the J gene TRBJ2-7; tentative D call: TRBD2 (5 bases). This CDR3 contains 14 residues. Germline-derived CDR1 and CDR2 are MNHEY and SMNVEV (reference sequence). Trimming removed 5 bases at V and 0 bases at J, with 11 bases between.

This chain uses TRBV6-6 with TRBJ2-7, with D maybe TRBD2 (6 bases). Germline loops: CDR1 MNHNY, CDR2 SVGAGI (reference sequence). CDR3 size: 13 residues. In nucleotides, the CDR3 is TGTGCGGCGGGACCCCCGGGGACCTACGAGCAGTACTTC. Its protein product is CAAGPPGTYEQYF.